This entry lists 18 T cell receptor beta chains sequenced from one sample in a study of spatial heterogeneity in lung cancer. TCRdb itself ran the 5' RACE reads through MiXCR, one entry per CDR3 protein. The sample holds fewer than 15,000 distinct CDR3 sequences, 6.6% seen once. No antigen is known for these receptors. Indicated time point: sample taken at primary tumor resection. Study-level results: Intratumoral expanded alpha and beta TCR counts were found to track tumor mutation counts.

The sequences come from lung tumor tissue, collected at surgery. Every receptor here comes from a female donor with early-stage non-small cell lung cancer.

This clonotype is judged medium-sized (0.01 to 0.1%). The rearrangement joins TRBV5-1 to TRBJ2-7; 8 bases map to TRBD2. Germline V lookup: CDR1 SGHRS, CDR2 YFSETQ. V gave up 5 bases and J gave up 0 bases; unmatched junction bases: 4. CDR3 length equals 14 residues. The CDR3, as DNA: TGCGCCAGCAGGGTTAGCGGGACCTCCTACGAGCAGTACTTC. As protein: CASRVSGTSYEQYF.

The sample holds many counts of this clonotype. The CDR3 nucleotides are TGTGCCACCAGTGATGCTGGGCTTAGCGGGAGCGGGGTCTACGAGCAGTACTTC. Its protein is CATSDAGLSGSGVYEQYF. The chain joins TRBV24-1 to TRBJ2-7; the match to TRBD2 covers 9 bases. The germline V gene has CDR1 KGHDR and CDR2 SFDVKD. The junction had 14 bases not matched to a gene; V was cut back by 3 bases and J by 3 bases. This CDR3 is built from 18 residues.

This clonotype was seen at least ten times. This rearrangement joins TRBV7-2 to TRBJ1-2; no reliable D call. V gave up 1 base and J gave up 3 bases, with 9 bases separating them. CDR1 and CDR2 (germline): SGHTA, FQGNSA. The CDR3 is 14 amino acids. CDR3 in amino acids: CASSLEGGHYGYTF. CDR3 sequence (DNA): TGTGCCAGCAGCTTAGAGGGAGGTCACTATGGCTACACCTTC.

This clonotype was detected ten times or more. V usage is TRBV28 and J usage is TRBJ2-1; D is possibly TRBD2 (5 bases). V lost 4 bases and J 4 bases, leaving 17 bases between the germline ends. CDR1 is MDHEN, CDR2 SYDVKM, per germline. This CDR3 spans 16 amino acids. The CDR3 here is CASSSPGVTIYNEQFF. The CDR3 coding sequence is TGTGCCAGCAGTTCCCCCGGGGTGACCATTTACAATGAGCAGTTCTTC.

This clonotype has just a few counts. The rearrangement joins TRBV18 to TRBJ2-1, with D possibly TRBD2 on 5 matching bases. The V and J ends lost 3 bases and 3 bases respectively, with 15 bases between them. This CDR3 spans 16 amino acids. Germline V lookup: CDR1 KGHSH, CDR2 LQKENI. CDR3 protein: CASSPIAGVIYNEQFF. The CDR3 DNA is TGTGCCAGCTCACCCATCGCGGGCGTAATCTACAATGAGCAGTTCTTC. The whole variable domain, filled in from reference TRBV18 and TRBJ2-1, reads NAGVMQNPRHLVRRRGQEARLRCSPMKGHSHVYWYRQLPEEGLKFMVYLQKENIIDESGMPKERFSAEFPKEGPSILRIQQVVRGDSAAYFCASSPIAGVIYNEQFFGPGTRLTVL.

This clonotype is judged medium-sized. The CDR3 sequence: CASSQGIDQPQHF. In DNA, the CDR3 is TGCGCCAGCAGCCAAGGGATAGACCAGCCCCAGCATTTT. J is TRBJ1-5 and V is TRBV4-3; D is unclear. The length of the CDR3 is 13 residues. Looked up from germline, CDR1 is LGHNA and CDR2 is YSLEER. V was trimmed by 1 base and J by 7 bases, leaving 8 bases between them.

The table lists this clonotype with many counts. The chain couples TRBV6-2 or TRBV6-3 to TRBJ1-1; the D gene is possibly TRBD1 (6 bases). This CDR3 spans 14 amino acids. Germline V gene data show CDR1 as MNHEY and CDR2 as SVGEGT. With 6 bases removed from V and 8 bases from J, the gap between germline ends came to 19 bases. DNA for the CDR3: TGTGCCAGCAGAACCACGCGAACAGGGACCGAAGCTTTCTTT. Its protein is CASRTTRTGTEAFF.

This clonotype is categorized as medium-sized. The chain uses TRBV2 and TRBJ2-1; TRBD2 matches at 12 bases. CDR3 length: 15 amino acids. Unmatched junction bases numbered 9, after V lost 6 bases and J lost 9 bases. The V gene's germline CDR1 is SNHLY and CDR2 FYNNEI. CDR3 sequence (DNA): TGTGCCAGCAGGCCCTCTAGCGGGGGGGCGTTTGAGCAGTTCTTC. This gives the protein CASRPSSGGAFEQFF. The full variable domain, its missing parts supplied by reference TRBV2 and TRBJ2-1, is EPEVTQTPSHQVTQMGQEVILRCVPISNHLYFYWYRQILGQKVEFLVSFYNNEISEKSEIFDDQFSVERPDGSNFTLKIRSTKLEDSAMYFCASRPSSGGAFEQFFGPGTRLTVL.

This clonotype is labeled as medium-sized (0.01 to 0.1%). This rearrangement joins TRBV27 to TRBJ2-1; 7 nucleotides match TRBD1. J was trimmed by 0 bases and V by 5 bases; bases with no gene match: 7. The CDR3 has 16 residues. Germline V gene lookup returns CDR1 MNHEY and CDR2 SMNVEV (reference sequence). The CDR3 bases are TGTGCCAGCAGTACCTACAGGGGCGGCTCCTACAATGAGCAGTTCTTC. Translated, it gives CASSTYRGGSYNEQFF.

This clonotype was picked up many times. This chain joins TRBV18 and TRBJ2-5; the D gene is possibly TRBD2 (6 bases). The germline gives CDR1 KGHSH, CDR2 LQKENI. The CDR3 contains 13 residues. V was trimmed by 3 bases and J by 6 bases, leaving 11 bases between them. CDR3 amino acids: CASSPGGRKTQYF. The CDR3 nucleotides are TGTGCCAGCTCACCCGGGGGACGGAAGACCCAGTACTTC.

In its sample, this clonotype was seen many times. This chain's CDR3 is CASSPADTQYF. CDR3 bases: TGTGCCAGCTCTCCGGCAGATACGCAGTATTTT. The gene calls are TRBV2 and TRBJ2-3; unclear D gene. Germline-derived CDR1 and CDR2 are SNHLY and FYNNEI. V shed 8 bases and J shed 4 bases, with 7 bases lying between them. The CDR3 loop spans 11 amino acids.

This clonotype is medium-sized (0.01 to 0.1%) by share. The chain joins TRBV28 to TRBJ2-1, with TRBD2 as a possible D gene (5 bases). The CDR3 extends over 16 amino acids. Germline CDR1 and CDR2: MDHEN and SYDVKM. Trimming took off 3 bases at V and 0 bases at J, with 12 bases between the two ends. The DNA of the CDR3 is TGTGCCAGCAGTTTCCCGGGGTCCATCTCCTACAATGAGCAGTTCTTC. This gives the protein CASSFPGSISYNEQFF.

The chain uses TRBV28 and TRBJ2-5, with 11 bases matching TRBD2. From germline, CDR1 is MDHEN and CDR2 SYDVKM. This CDR3 spans 16 amino acids. Losses at the gene ends were 6 bases for V and 3 bases for J; bases not matched to a gene: 9. The CDR3 DNA is TGTGCCAGCAGCCCATGGTTAGCGGGAGGGAAAGAGACCCAGTACTTC. It is translated as CASSPWLAGGKETQYF.

This clonotype occurred many times. The genes are TRBV24-1 and TRBJ2-3, with 7 bases identical to TRBD1. The CDR3 has 17 amino acids. The germline V gene has CDR1 KGHDR and CDR2 SFDVKD. V lost 5 bases to trimming and J lost 2 bases; unmatched junction nucleotides: 12. The CDR3 here is CATSGKPGQKFTDTQYF. CDR3 bases: TGTGCCACCAGTGGCAAACCGGGACAGAAATTCACAGATACGCAGTATTTT.

This clonotype was observed a handful of times. The chain uses TRBV6-5 and TRBJ2-2, with TRBD2 matching over 11 bases. Germline V gene lookup returns CDR1 MNHEY and CDR2 SVGAGI. Unmatched junction bases numbered 3, after V lost 5 bases and J lost 4 bases. The length of the CDR3 is 15 residues. CDR3 sequence (DNA): TGTGCCAGCAGTCGGACTAGCGGGCTCACCGGGGAGCTGTTTTTT. Its protein product is CASSRTSGLTGELFF.

At least ten counts were recorded for this clonotype. The rearrangement joins TRBV12-3 or TRBV12-4 to TRBJ2-7, with D perhaps matching TRBD2 (5 bases). CDR3 size: 13 residues. The V gene lost 6 bases and the J gene lost 2 bases, with 11 bases spanning the gap. CDR3 DNA: TGTGCCAGCAGCAATGGGGAGACCTACGAGCAGTACTTC. As protein: CASSNGETYEQYF.

The rearrangement links TRBV28 to TRBJ1-2; D may be TRBD1 (5 bases). The CDR3 sequence is 13 residues long. The germline V and J ends were trimmed by 10 bases and 2 bases, with 14 bases remaining between them. Looked up from germline, CDR1 is MDHEN and CDR2 is SYDVKM. CDR3 nucleotides: TGTGCCACCGGGACGAATAGGAACTATGGCTACACCTTC. Protein sequence: CATGTNRNYGYTF.

In this sample, this clonotype turned up many times. The CDR3 DNA is TGTGCCAGCAGTTACTCGTCCAGTTATCAGCCCCAGCATTTT. Translating it yields CASSYSSSYQPQHF. The chain has TRBV6-2 or TRBV6-3 and TRBJ1-5; D call uncertain. CDR3 length: 14 amino acids. The germline CDR1 and CDR2 sequences are MNHEY and SVGEGT. The V gene lost 0 bases and the J gene lost 5 bases, with 8 bases spanning the gap.